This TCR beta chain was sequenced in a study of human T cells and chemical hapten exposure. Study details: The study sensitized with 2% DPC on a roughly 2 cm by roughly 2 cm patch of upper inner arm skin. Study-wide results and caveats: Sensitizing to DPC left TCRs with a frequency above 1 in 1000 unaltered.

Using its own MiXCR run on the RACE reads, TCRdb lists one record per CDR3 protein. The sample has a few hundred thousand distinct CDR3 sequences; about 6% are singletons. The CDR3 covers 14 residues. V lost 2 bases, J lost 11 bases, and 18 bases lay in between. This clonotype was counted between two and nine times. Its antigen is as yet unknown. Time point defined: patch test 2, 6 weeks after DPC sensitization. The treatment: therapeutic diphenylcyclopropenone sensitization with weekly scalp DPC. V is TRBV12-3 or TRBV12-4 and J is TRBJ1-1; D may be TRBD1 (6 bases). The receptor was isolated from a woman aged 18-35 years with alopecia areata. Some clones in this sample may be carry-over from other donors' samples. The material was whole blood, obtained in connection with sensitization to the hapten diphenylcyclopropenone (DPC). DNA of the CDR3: TGTGCCAGCAGTTTACAGGGGCGCATCGGGCAGGCTTTCTTT. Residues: CASSLQGRIGQAFF.